The source of this TCR beta chain is a study of blood T cell repertoires in COVID-19. Study context: From T cells, B-cell-depleted T cells, or PBMCs came the material, which was cDNA or gDNA.

CDR1 and CDR2 (germline): LGHDT, YNNKEL (reference sequence). Trimming pared 2 bases from V and 5 bases from J, leaving 15 bases between. This CDR3 has 16 residues. Authors' processing steps: Amplifying reference gene primers gave estimates of nucleated cell counts. Only in-frame clones appear in the TCRdb table, and some are missing; sequencing was by immunoSEQ multiplex PCR. That table gives V, J and clone size, and the DNA gave D and trimming. The table lists about 100,000 clones, about 88% of them singletons. Source material: peripheral blood. This sequence joins TRBV3-1 (or the pseudogene TRBV3-2) and TRBJ1-4; TRBD1 is a possible D gene (5 bases). This receptor was identified in a human donor in a cohort sampled during active COVID-19. The CDR3 sequence: CASSQPGDSRNEKLFF. Here the CDR3 DNA reads TGTGCCAGCAGCCAACCAGGAGACAGCCGCAATGAAAAACTGTTTTTT.